Following are 29 T cell receptor beta chains from one sample sequenced in a study of T cell changes during pregnancy in multiple sclerosis. Here immunoSEQ multiplex PCR was the method, and the copy in TCRdb shows in-frame clones only, minus some. The sample shows tens of thousands of clones, over 85% of them seen only once. The sequences come from CD4+ T cells from peripheral blood mononuclear cells, collected in the first trimester of pregnancy. These receptors originate from a female donor with multiple sclerosis, enrolled in a pregnancy study.

The chain has TRBV5-1 and TRBJ2-7; 9 bases agree with TRBD1. The CDR3 is 14 residues long. The V gene end was trimmed by 3 bases and the J gene end by 6 bases; junction bases not matched to a gene: 7. The germline V gene encodes CDR1 SGHRS and CDR2 YFSETQ. CDR3 bases: TGCGCCAGCAGCTGGGGTGGGACAGGGCTCGAGCAGTACTTC. Translated, it gives CASSWGGTGLEQYF.

The J gene is TRBJ2-2, the V gene TRBV28, with 11 nucleotides matching TRBD2. V shed 4 bases and J 8 bases; nucleotides not matched to a gene: 9. The germline V gene encodes CDR1 MDHEN and CDR2 SYDVKM. This CDR3 has 16 amino acids. CDR3 in DNA: TGTGCCAGCAGTTCCCTTCAGACTAGCGGGAAAGGGGAGCTGTTTTTT. Amino acid sequence: CASSSLQTSGKGELFF.

This rearrangement joins TRBV6-5 to TRBJ2-7; D possibly corresponds to TRBD2 (5 bases). V was cut by 8 bases and J by 3 bases, with 17 bases left in between. This CDR3 has 14 amino acids. Germline V lookup: CDR1 MNHEY, CDR2 SVGAGI. As DNA, the CDR3 is TGTGCCAGCTGCAGGTTTGCGGGCCTCTACGAGCAGTACTTC. Its protein is CASCRFAGLYEQYF.

V and J are TRBV5-8 and TRBJ2-5; TRBD1 matches 10 bases. The length of the CDR3 is 14 residues. Germline lookup yields CDR1 SGHTS and CDR2 YDEGEE. V gave up 4 bases and J gave up 10 bases; unmatched junction bases: 10. The CDR3 DNA is TGTGCCAGCAGCGAGGGACAGGGGAAGATTTTCCAGTACTTC. Protein sequence: CASSEGQGKIFQYF.

V and J are TRBV5-4 and TRBJ2-6; no definite D call. The CDR3 is made up of 16 amino acids. Germline V lookup: CDR1 SGHNT, CDR2 YYREEE (reference sequence). Deletions cut 0 bases from V and 0 bases from J, with 7 bases between. This chain's CDR3 is CASSLDSYSGANVLTF. In DNA form, the CDR3 reads TGTGCCAGCAGCTTGGACAGTTACTCTGGGGCCAACGTCCTGACTTTC.

The rearrangement links TRBV5-1 to TRBJ2-7, with D hard to call. CDR1 is SGHRS and CDR2 is YFSETQ in the germline V gene. The CDR3 spans 15 residues. The V end was cut by 4 bases, the J end by 0 bases, with 14 bases between. CDR3 residues: CASSAAPLSSYEQYF. The CDR3 DNA reads as TGCGCCAGCAGCGCGGCTCCCCTAAGCTCCTACGAGCAGTACTTC.

The V gene is TRBV18, the J gene TRBJ2-6, with 9 bases that match TRBD1. Germline CDR1 is KGHSH and CDR2 is LQKENI. The CDR3 runs to 16 residues. After removal of 8 bases from V and 1 base from J, the junction contained 6 bases not matched to a gene. CDR3 DNA: TGTGCCAGCACGGACAGGGGAGTGTCTGGGGCCAACGTCCTGACTTTC. Encoded protein: CASTDRGVSGANVLTF.

The chain uses TRBV28 and TRBJ1-2; D unclear. Germline V CDR1 and CDR2: MDHEN, SYDVKM. V dropped 2 bases and J dropped 7 bases, with 11 bases sitting between them. The CDR3 extends over 13 amino acids. The CDR3 DNA sequence: TGTGCCAGCAGTTTAGGCCGATGGCCTGGCTACACCTTC. It encodes CASSLGRWPGYTF.

V gene TRBV11-3 combines with J gene TRBJ2-3; 9 nucleotides match TRBD2. CDR3 length equals 15 residues. Per germline, CDR1 SGHNT and CDR2 YENEEA. The V and J ends lost 5 bases and 6 bases, in that order; junction bases with no gene match: 9. CDR3 region: CASSGGASGRDTQYF. The CDR3 DNA follows: TGTGCCAGCAGCGGGGGAGCAAGCGGGAGGGATACGCAGTATTTT.

V is TRBV4-2 and J is TRBJ1-6; 8 bases match TRBD1. The J segment lost 8 bases and the V segment lost 7 bases, leaving 13 bases of the junction unmatched. There are 16 residues in the CDR3. Germline V gene lookup returns CDR1 LGHNA and CDR2 YNFKEQ. CDR3 loop: CASKMGQAIRDSPLHF. The CDR3 bases are TGTGCCAGCAAGATGGGACAGGCCATACGCGATTCACCCCTCCACTTT.

The V call is TRBV6-6, the J call TRBJ2-5; D unclear. V was shortened by 5 bases and J by 3 bases, with 4 bases between the two germline ends. The germline V gene encodes CDR1 MNHNY and CDR2 SVGAGI (reference sequence). The CDR3 is made up of 11 amino acids. This CDR3 reads CASSREETQYF. In DNA, the CDR3 is TGTGCCAGCAGTAGAGAAGAGACCCAGTACTTC.

V usage is TRBV7-9 and J usage is TRBJ2-5; maybe TRBD2 (5 bases). V shed 0 bases and J shed 5 bases, with 10 bases lying between them. Germline CDR1 SEHNR, CDR2 FQNEAQ (reference sequence). CDR3 length: 14 amino acids. The CDR3 DNA reads TGTGCCAGCAGCTTAGCGGGAGTTGGGGAGACCCAGTACTTC. It specifies CASSLAGVGETQYF.

J is TRBJ2-5 and V is TRBV6-1; D gene ambiguous. V was clipped by 6 bases and J by 1 base, with 12 bases between them. From germline, CDR1 is MNHNS and CDR2 SASEGT. CDR3 length: 14 residues. The CDR3 sequence is CASRWSEVQETQYF. For the CDR3, the DNA is TGTGCCAGCAGGTGGAGTGAGGTCCAAGAGACCCAGTACTTC.

The chain is built from TRBV2 and TRBJ1-5; D is ambiguous. CDR1 is SNHLY, CDR2 FYNNEI, per germline. This CDR3 is built from 15 residues. V dropped 2 bases and J dropped 2 bases, with 10 bases sitting between them. The CDR3 loop is CASSEHTTGNQPQHF. The CDR3 nucleotides are TGTGCCAGCAGTGAACACACCACCGGCAATCAGCCCCAGCATTTT.

This chain uses TRBV10-3 with TRBJ2-2; no clear D. This CDR3 has 16 residues. Germline lookup yields CDR1 ENHRY and CDR2 SYGVKD. Deletions cut 4 bases from V and 0 bases from J, with 12 bases between. In DNA, the CDR3 is TGTGCCATCAGTGGAGCCGCCTTTGCGAACACCGGGGAGCTGTTTTTT. This codes for CAISGAAFANTGELFF.

V usage is TRBV2 and J usage is TRBJ2-1; 7 positions match TRBD2. Trimming at V came to 4 bases and at J to 6 bases, leaving 6 bases not matched to a gene. From germline, CDR1 is SNHLY and CDR2 FYNNEI. This CDR3 comprises 14 residues. DNA for the CDR3: TGTGCCAGCAGTGCTCTTACTAGCGCCAATGAGCAGTTCTTC. Protein product: CASSALTSANEQFF. The full variable domain, with the rest looked up from reference TRBV2 and TRBJ2-1, is EPEVTQTPSHQVTQMGQEVILRCVPISNHLYFYWYRQILGQKVEFLVSFYNNEISEKSEIFDDQFSVERPDGSNFTLKIRSTKLEDSAMYFCASSALTSANEQFFGPGTRLTVL.

V gene TRBV11-1 combines with J gene TRBJ2-2; D might be TRBD1 (6 bases). The germline CDR1 and CDR2 sequences are SGHAT and FQDESV (reference sequence). Deletions cut 3 bases from V and 5 bases from J, with 22 bases between. The CDR3 extends over 18 amino acids. CDR3 sequence reads: CASSFRRVTGPPTGELFF. The CDR3 nucleotides read TGTGCCAGCAGCTTTCGGCGAGTTACAGGGCCACCGACCGGGGAGCTGTTTTTT.

The chain carries TRBV6-5 and TRBJ1-1; D remains unclear. The CDR3 loop spans 12 amino acids. The V end was cut by 6 bases, the J end by 7 bases, with 12 bases between. CDR1 is MNHEY and CDR2 is SVGAGI in the germline V gene. The CDR3 sequence is CASSRLFSEAFF. The CDR3 nucleotides read TGTGCCAGCAGCCGACTATTCAGTGAAGCTTTCTTT.

This CDR3 is CASQVRGAGNEQYF. CDR3 bases: TGCGCCAGCCAAGTCAGGGGGGCAGGGAACGAGCAGTACTTC. The chain combines TRBV5-1 with TRBJ2-7; D is perhaps TRBD1 (7 bases). V was shortened by 7 bases and J by 5 bases, with 19 bases between the two germline ends. This CDR3 has 14 residues. Germline values: CDR1 SGHRS, CDR2 YFSETQ.

The rearrangement uses TRBV5-4 and TRBJ2-3; D may be TRBD1 (7 bases). Trimming left V 0 bases short and J 2 bases short, with 10 bases between. The germline V gene has CDR1 SGHNT and CDR2 YYREEE (reference sequence). CDR3 length: 15 residues. CDR3 loop: CASSLDRGLTDTQYF. The CDR3 DNA reads TGTGCCAGCAGCTTGGACAGGGGACTCACAGATACGCAGTATTTT.

The chain joins TRBV5-5 to TRBJ2-7; TRBD1 is a possible D gene (8 bases). In germline, CDR1 is SGHKS, CDR2 YYEKEE (reference sequence). V lost 1 base, J lost 7 bases, and 21 bases lay in between. The CDR3 sequence is 16 residues long. The CDR3 here is CASSLNRGRDLGEQYF. The CDR3 coding sequence is TGTGCCAGCAGCTTGAACAGGGGGAGGGACCTTGGGGAGCAGTACTTC.

Only one count was recorded for this clone. The chain carries TRBV7-9 and TRBJ2-1; 15 nucleotides align to TRBD2. In germline, CDR1 is SEHNR, CDR2 FQNEAQ (reference sequence). With V trimmed by 1 base and J by 6 bases, 1 base remained unmatched. This CDR3 has 16 residues. The CDR3 sequence: CASSLEGLAGGNEQFF. CDR3 DNA: TGTGCCAGCAGCTTAGAGGGACTAGCGGGAGGCAATGAGCAGTTCTTC.

This clone was seen a single time. The chain employs TRBV18 and TRBJ2-3; no clear D. Germline V gene lookup returns CDR1 KGHSH and CDR2 LQKENI. This CDR3 contains 12 residues. V lost 4 bases to trimming and J lost 5 bases, with 7 bases between them. The CDR3 loop is CASSLTGDTQYF. The CDR3 region has the DNA TGTGCCAGCTCACTTACCGGAGATACGCAGTATTTT. The full variable domain, with the rest looked up from reference TRBV18 and TRBJ2-3, is NAGVMQNPRHLVRRRGQEARLRCSPMKGHSHVYWYRQLPEEGLKFMVYLQKENIIDESGMPKERFSAEFPKEGPSILRIQQVVRGDSAAYFCASSLTGDTQYFGPGTRLTVL.

Only a few counts were recorded for this clone. The J gene is TRBJ1-5, the V gene TRBV30; TRBD1 is a possible D gene (6 bases). V lost 4 bases and J 8 bases, leaving 12 bases between the germline ends. Germline V gene data show CDR1 as GTSNPN and CDR2 as SVGIG (reference sequence). The CDR3 runs 12 residues. This CDR3 reads CAWNRVGEPQHF. CDR3 in DNA: TGTGCCTGGAACAGGGTAGGCGAGCCCCAGCATTTT.

Only a few counts were recorded for this clone. The CDR3 coding sequence is TGTGCCAGCCTAGGGGTGCTCGAGCAGTACTTC. Protein product: CASLGVLEQYF. The chain is built from TRBV2 and TRBJ2-7; possible D gene TRBD1, 5 bases. The CDR3 has 11 amino acids. Between the trimmed V and J ends, which lost 8 bases and 6 bases, there was a span of 11 bases. Per the germline V gene, CDR1 is SNHLY and CDR2 is FYNNEI.

The V and J genes are TRBV7-9 and TRBJ1-2; TRBD1 aligns across 8 bases. The CDR3 is 17 residues long. Trimming took 0 bases from V and 3 from J; bases not matched to a gene: 9. The germline V gene has CDR1 SEHNR and CDR2 FQNEAQ (reference sequence). CDR3: CASSLAGTGGFYYGYTF. The CDR3, as DNA: TGTGCCAGCAGCTTAGCCGGTACAGGGGGATTCTACTATGGCTACACCTTC.

The table lists this clone with a count of one. The V call is TRBV7-3, the J call TRBJ1-1; TRBD1 matches 8 bases. This CDR3 spans 14 amino acids. The V gene end was trimmed by 4 bases and the J gene end by 1 base; junction bases not matched to a gene: 2. The germline V gene has CDR1 SGHTA and CDR2 FQGTGA. The CDR3, as DNA: TGTGCCAGCAGCTATGGACAGGGGAACACTGAAGCTTTCTTT. Translated, it gives CASSYGQGNTEAFF.

CDR3 in amino acids: CASRGDRGPYEQYF. For the CDR3, the DNA is TGTGCCAGCAGGGGGGACAGGGGGCCCTACGAGCAGTACTTC. The chain couples TRBV28 to TRBJ2-7; 12 bases are shared with TRBD1. V was pared by 6 bases and J by 2 bases, with 2 bases of the junction left unmatched. In germline, CDR1 is MDHEN, CDR2 SYDVKM. The CDR3 is 14 residues long.

This chain links TRBV11-3 with TRBJ2-1, with 10 nucleotides matching TRBD1. CDR1 is SGHNT and CDR2 is YENEEA in the germline V gene. J was trimmed by 5 bases and V by 1 base; bases with no gene match: 2. The CDR3 consists of 15 residues. The CDR3 DNA sequence: TGTGCCAGCAGCTTAGTGGGGACAGGGGACAATGAGCAGTTCTTC. Translated, it gives CASSLVGTGDNEQFF.